The rows below give T cell receptor beta chains drawn from one sample of a study of Ad26.COV2.S vaccination and SARS-CoV-2 variants. Some clones are missing from TCRdb's copy, which holds only in-frame ones; the method was immunoSEQ multiplex PCR. The table shows about 680,000 clones, with roughly 90% occurring only once. The sample was peripheral blood, taken in a trial of Ad26.COV2.S vaccine versus placebo. The receptor source for this set is a person aged 18-60 years who received the Ad26.COV2.S COVID-19 vaccine or a placebo. The CDR3 runs from the conserved cysteine through the conserved F or W.

j_call v_call cdr3_length cdr3_aa
TRBJ2-7 TRBV21-1 12 CASSKGFHEQYF
TRBJ1-4 TRBV6-6 14 CASSYGARDEKLFF
TRBJ2-7 TRBV9 14 CASSVREGPYEQYF
TRBJ2-2 TRBV25-1 14 CASSENVGPGELFF
TRBJ2-3 TRBV29-1 11 CSVRSTDTQYF
TRBJ2-5 TRBV5-1 11 CASSQGETQYF
TRBJ1-1 TRBV5-5 16 CASRVRDTQMNTEAFF
TRBJ1-1 TRBV27 15 CASSTTGPVDTEAFF
TRBJ1-6 TRBV9 16 CASSVGAGGNNSPLHF
TRBJ2-1 TRBV6-5 11 CATGGYNEQFF
TRBJ1-2 TRBV3-1/TRBV3-2 14 CASSLGTEGRGYTF
TRBJ1-2 TRBV7-9 14 CASSLALGNYGYTF
TRBJ2-7 TRBV11-1 15 CASSSGLRENYEQYF
TRBJ2-1 TRBV7-8 17 CASSLGPTSFWDNEQFF
TRBJ2-1 TRBV5-1 16 CASLEKAGVPYNEQFF
TRBJ1-1 TRBV6-2/TRBV6-3 17 CASSYSTSLAGDTEAFF
TRBJ2-5 TRBV10-2 18 CASSESPGKRGLQETQYF
TRBJ2-7 TRBV6-6 15 CASSYSQDRGREQYF
TRBJ1-1 TRBV5-1 16 CASSLEGQGPETEAFF
TRBJ1-2 TRBV7-9 15 CASSLGGQGSRGYTF
TRBJ1-2 TRBV19 15 CASSIISMTDYGYTF
TRBJ1-5 TRBV19 16 CASSPTTGSGNQPQHF
TRBJ1-5 TRBV9 15 CASSVGDRADQPQHF
TRBJ1-6 TRBV7-9 17 CASSLVTGRTYNSPLHF
TRBJ2-5 TRBV3-1/TRBV3-2 16 CASNLRLAGGQETQYF
TRBJ1-1 TRBV7-3 15 CASSDWTTRRTEAFF
TRBJ2-1 TRBV11-2 15 CASRPSGASYNEQFF
TRBJ2-5 TRBV10-3 13 CAISLAVQETQYF
TRBJ2-5 TRBV7-8 14 CASSLGQGKETQYF
TRBJ1-5 TRBV30 16 CAWSVEGSYSNQPQHF
TRBJ2-2 TRBV30 16 CAWTRLAGGGTGELFF
TRBJ2-5 TRBV3-1/TRBV3-2 12 CASSQERVIQYF
TRBJ2-2 TRBV7-2 16 CASSLGDYINTGELFF
TRBJ2-7 TRBV3-1/TRBV3-2 15 CASSQDGGFSYEQYF
TRBJ2-1 TRBV25-1 15 CASSELAGNYNEQFF
TRBJ1-5 TRBV19 14 CASSVGDSNQPQHF
TRBJ2-1 TRBV30 15 CAWRVTSAGYNEQFF
TRBJ2-5 TRBV7-9 14 CASSLRTGVETQYF
TRBJ1-1 TRBV15 18 CATSRDTPRRGGRRLEFF
TRBJ1-2 TRBV25-1 13 CASSEYGGYGYTF
TRBJ1-3 TRBV6-5 12 CASITRGNTIYF
TRBJ2-3 TRBV5-6 16 CASSLAGTSGGDTQYF
TRBJ1-2 TRBV19 13 CASTSTSVYGYTF
TRBJ1-1 TRBV11-2 15 CASSTEGGRNTEAFF
TRBJ2-2 TRBV6-4 14 CASSDSREPGELFF
TRBJ2-7 TRBV19 14 CASSREGSSYEQYF
TRBJ2-1 TRBV7-8 14 CASSLDLAGGPRFF
TRBJ1-1 TRBV11-2 12 CASSLSGTEAFF
TRBJ2-4 TRBV4-2 13 CASSQDLENIQYF
TRBJ2-1 TRBV7-2 13 CASSPWTKNEQFF
TRBJ2-6 TRBV25-1 16 CASVGLAGFGANVLTF
TRBJ1-3 TRBV7-8 14 CASSSQITGNTIYF